The T cell receptor (beta chain) described here comes from a study of naive and memory T cell subsets. Study outcomes and limitations: Clonotypes are single alpha or beta chains, not paired receptors. In CD4 and CD8 cells, diversity dropped from naive through EMRA. Naive and memory repertoire findings lacked a ground truth for validation.

This clonotype appeared many times. Its matching antigen is unknown. Two oligonucleotides, mixed equimolar, formed the beta constant-region primer covering TRBC1 and TRBC2. Ligation attached a single-stranded oligonucleotide with a 12-nucleotide UMI and the SP2 primer to the cDNA 3' end. MiXCR, applied by TCRdb to the UMI-ligation and nested PCR reads, yields one record per CDR3 protein. This table holds 100,000 or so distinct CDR3 sequences, over 7% found once. The CDR3 totals 14 residues. Germline CDR1 is SGHTA and CDR2 is FQGNSA. V was clipped by 5 bases and J by 1 base, with 11 bases between them. This chain uses TRBV7-2 with TRBJ1-1; D is perhaps TRBD1 (5 bases). This receptor was identified in a human donor in good health. Sequenced material: central memory CD4+ T cells from blood. The CDR3 sequence: CASSTRGSNTEAFF. The CDR3 nucleotides read TGTGCCAGCAGCACGAGGGGATCGAACACTGAAGCTTTCTTT.